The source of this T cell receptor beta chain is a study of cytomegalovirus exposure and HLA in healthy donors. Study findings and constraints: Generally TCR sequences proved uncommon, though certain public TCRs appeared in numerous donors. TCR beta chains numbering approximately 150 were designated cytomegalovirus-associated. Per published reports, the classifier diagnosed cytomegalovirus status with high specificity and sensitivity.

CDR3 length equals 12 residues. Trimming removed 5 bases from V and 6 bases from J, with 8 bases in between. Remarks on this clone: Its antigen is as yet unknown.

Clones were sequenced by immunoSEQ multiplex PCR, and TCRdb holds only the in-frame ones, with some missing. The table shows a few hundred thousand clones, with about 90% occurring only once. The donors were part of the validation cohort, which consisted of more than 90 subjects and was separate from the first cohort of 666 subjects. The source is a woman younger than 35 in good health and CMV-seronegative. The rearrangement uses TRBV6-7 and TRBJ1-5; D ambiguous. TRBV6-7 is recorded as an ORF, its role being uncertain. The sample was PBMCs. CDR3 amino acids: CASSNGLQPQHF. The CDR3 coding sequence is TGTGCCAGCAGTAACGGACTTCAGCCCCAGCATTTT.